The clone carrying this T cell receptor (beta chain) came up many times. Per germline, CDR1 SQVTM and CDR2 ANQGSEA. This CDR3 is built from 13 residues. Trimming removed 4 bases from V and 1 base from J, with 10 bases in between. Construction of the TCRbeta library involved unique molecular identifiers. TCRdb itself ran the PCR reads through MiXCR, one entry per CDR3 protein. The table includes fewer than 550,000 distinct CDR3 sequences, roughly 11% detected once. The data originate from a study of T-cell reconstitution after alpha-beta-depleted transplantation in children. The receptor was isolated from a human donor who donated a stem cell graft to a child with acute myeloid leukemia. This chain uses TRBV29-1 with TRBJ1-1; no clear D. The sequences come from PBMCs from the stem cell graft donor, collected from the stem cell graft. CDR3: CSVVLFRNTEAFF. CDR3 DNA sequence: TGCAGCGTTGTTTTATTTCGGAACACTGAAGCTTTCTTT.